One sample yielded the 30 T cell receptor beta chains listed below, sequenced in a study of regulatory T cells in long-lasting Graves disease. Arm-PCR with iRepertoire HTBI primers amplified the CDR3 regions for these TCR beta libraries. TCRdb reprocessed the multiplex PCR reads via MiXCR and lists one record per CDR3 protein. The sample has 400,000 to 450,000 distinct CDR3 sequences; about 17% are singletons. The time point here: newly diagnosed GD, antithyroid drugs for less than 3 months. From PBMCs, RNA was extracted and then used to make the TCR library. The same data also contributed to another study, on T cells in Graves' hyperthyroidism and ophthalmopathy.

The material was peripheral blood mononuclear cells (PBMCs), obtained at new diagnosis, from a patient treated with antithyroid drugs. Receptors originate from a woman aged 25 to 39 with Graves disease.

This clonotype was counted a few times. The V and J genes are TRBV7-2 and TRBJ1-2; no clear D. This CDR3 contains 15 residues. Trimming cost V 4 bases and J 4 bases, with 16 bases left between them. Germline values: CDR1 SGHTA, CDR2 FQGNSA. The CDR3 here is CASSYKVVEFYGYTF. In DNA, the CDR3 is TGTGCCAGCAGCTACAAAGTGGTAGAATTCTATGGCTACACCTTC. The complete variable domain, with remaining parts taken from reference TRBV7-2 and TRBJ1-2, reads GAGVSQSPSNKVTEKGKDVELRCDPISGHTALYWYRQSLGQGLEFLIYFQGNSAPDKSGLPSDRFSAERTGGSVSTLTIQRTQQEDSAVYLCASSYKVVEFYGYTFGSGTRLTVV.

To note about this clonotype: A read error may be the cause here, since a much bigger clone is one base away. The rearrangement links TRBV20-1 to TRBJ2-7; D may correspond to TRBD1 or TRBD2 (5 bases each). Germline assignment: CDR1 DFQATT and CDR2 SNEGSKA (reference sequence). The CDR3 contains 14 residues. V was clipped by 7 bases and J by 3 bases, with 19 bases between them. The CDR3 reads CSVSPGRRVYEQYF. The CDR3 DNA reads TGCAGTGTATCGCCGGGACGGCGAGTCTACGAGCAGTACTTC.

This clonotype was recorded at least ten times. CDR3 in DNA: TGCGCCAGCAGCTTAATAGCGGGATCATCCTTCTCCTACGAGCAGTACTTC. Protein sequence: CASSLIAGSSFSYEQYF. V gene TRBV5-1 combines with J gene TRBJ2-7, with 8 nucleotides matching TRBD2. With 2 bases clipped from V and 0 bases from J, the junction kept 10 bases outside the gene matches. CDR1 SGHRS and CDR2 YFSETQ come from the germline V gene. CDR3 length: 17 residues.

The sample holds many counts of this clonotype. The chain has TRBV28 and TRBJ2-7, with 9 positions matching TRBD1. V dropped 5 bases and J dropped 4; count of bases not matched to a gene: 15. The CDR3 length is 17 residues. Germline V lookup: CDR1 MDHEN, CDR2 SYDVKM. For the CDR3, the DNA is TGTGCCAGCAGTCAGGGGGCATTGGACAGGGGAGGTTACGAGCAGTACTTC. Amino acids: CASSQGALDRGGYEQYF. Using reference TRBV28 and TRBJ2-7 for the parts outside the CDR3, the full variable domain is DVKVTQSSRYLVKRTGEKVFLECVQDMDHENMFWYRQDPGLGLRLIYFSYDVKMKEKGDIPEGYSVSREKKERFSLILESASTNQTSMYLCASSQGALDRGGYEQYFGPGTRLTVT.

In its sample, this clonotype was seen many times. The chain links TRBV20-1 to TRBJ1-2; 7 bases are shared with TRBD1. This CDR3 has 15 residues. With 5 bases clipped from V and 0 bases from J, the junction kept 9 bases outside the gene matches. Germline lookup yields CDR1 DFQATT and CDR2 SNEGSKA (reference sequence). As DNA, the CDR3 is TGCAGTGCTTGGGACAGTCCAGGAGCTAACTATGGCTACACCTTC. The encoded protein is CSAWDSPGANYGYTF.

This sequence joins TRBV7-9 and TRBJ2-3, with 8 nucleotides matching TRBD2. There are 14 residues in the CDR3. CDR1 is SEHNR, CDR2 FQNEAQ, per germline (reference sequence). Germline trimming cut 7 bases from V and 4 bases from J; bases unmatched to any gene: 7. The CDR3 nucleotides read TGTGCCAGCACCATCGGGGGGGTGGCAGATACGCAGTATTTT. Encoded protein: CASTIGGVADTQYF. Full variable domain (remainder filled in from reference TRBV7-9 and TRBJ2-3): DTGVSQNPRHKITKRGQNVTFRCDPISEHNRLYWYRQTLGQGPEFLTYFQNEAQLEKSRLLSDRFSAERPKGSFSTLEIQRTEQGDSAMYLCASTIGGVADTQYFGPGTRLTVL.

This sequence joins TRBV7-2 and TRBJ2-1, with TRBD2 matching over 8 bases. Trimming at V came to 1 base and at J to 4 bases, leaving 9 bases not matched to a gene. The CDR3 runs to 17 residues. Germline V CDR1 and CDR2: SGHTA, FQGNSA. The CDR3 protein is CASSLVGSGTRYNEQFF. In DNA form, the CDR3 reads TGTGCCAGCAGCTTAGTGGGCTCCGGGACTAGGTACAATGAGCAGTTCTTC. Filled out from reference TRBV7-2 and TRBJ2-1, the complete variable domain reads GAGVSQSPSNKVTEKGKDVELRCDPISGHTALYWYRQSLGQGLEFLIYFQGNSAPDKSGLPSDRFSAERTGGSVSTLTIQRTQQEDSAVYLCASSLVGSGTRYNEQFFGPGTRLTVL.

This clonotype was seen a handful of times. The chain combines TRBV19 with TRBJ1-2, with 8 bases aligning to TRBD1. The CDR3 extends over 13 amino acids. In germline, CDR1 is LNHDA, CDR2 SQIVND (reference sequence). J gave up 7 bases and V 6 bases, and 7 bases lay outside the gene matches. The CDR3 is CASSVDRAVGYTF. The CDR3 DNA reads as TGTGCCAGTAGCGTGGACAGGGCGGTTGGCTACACCTTC.

This clonotype was observed many times. The J gene is TRBJ1-4, the V gene TRBV28, with D possibly matching TRBD1 (5 bases). This CDR3 region has 14 residues. CDR1 and CDR2 (germline): MDHEN, SYDVKM. Trimming cost V 5 bases and J 3 bases, with 10 bases left between them. The CDR3 DNA reads as TGTGCCAGCAGTGCAGGGTCGTCTAATGAAAAACTGTTTTTT. Encoded protein: CASSAGSSNEKLFF.

This clonotype was detected many times. The V and J genes are TRBV6-2 or TRBV6-3 and TRBJ1-2, with 8 bases aligning to TRBD1. The CDR3 sequence is 13 residues long. The V gene end was trimmed by 6 bases and the J gene end by 5 bases; junction bases not matched to a gene: 5. Germline lookup yields CDR1 MNHEY and CDR2 SVGEGT. Here the CDR3 DNA reads TGTGCCAGCAGCAAGGACAGGGAATATGGCTACACCTTC. Protein product: CASSKDREYGYTF.

This clonotype was found many times. CDR3 sequence (DNA): TGCGCCAGCAGCGCGGACAGCTTCTACGAGCAGTACTTC. Translating it yields CASSADSFYEQYF. V usage is TRBV5-1 and J usage is TRBJ2-7; perhaps TRBD1 as D (6 bases). The CDR3 has 13 amino acids. Germline CDR1 reads SGHRS; CDR2 reads YFSETQ. Deletions cut 4 bases from V and 3 bases from J, with 11 bases between.

V and J are TRBV27 and TRBJ1-1; D not resolved. The V end was cut by 4 bases, the J end by 7 bases, with 16 bases between. The CDR3 runs to 14 residues. Germline lookup yields CDR1 MNHEY and CDR2 SMNVEV (reference sequence). The CDR3 is CASSSVGRRVEAFF. CDR3 nucleotide sequence: TGTGCCAGCAGTTCGGTAGGCAGACGTGTTGAAGCTTTCTTT.

The chain recombines TRBV28 with TRBJ2-1; the match to TRBD2 covers 9 bases. CDR3 size: 20 residues. The V gene end was trimmed by 4 bases and the J gene end by 0 bases; junction bases not matched to a gene: 16. Germline V gene sequence: CDR1 MDHEN, CDR2 SYDVKM. CDR3 in amino acids: CASSWGGGGRAMSSYNEQFF. The CDR3 bases are TGTGCCAGCAGTTGGGGCGGGGGCGGGAGGGCCATGAGCTCCTACAATGAGCAGTTCTTC.

This clonotype has at least ten counts. This chain links TRBV28 with TRBJ2-7, with D perhaps assigned TRBD1 or TRBD2 (5 bases each). Germline V gene data show CDR1 as MDHEN and CDR2 as SYDVKM. The CDR3 runs 14 residues. Trimming removed 8 bases at V and 4 bases at J, with 18 bases between. CDR3 nucleotide sequence: TGTGCCAGCGGATCCGGGACCGAGAGTTACGAGCAGTACTTC. It translates to CASGSGTESYEQYF.

In its sample, this clonotype was seen a few times. This chain uses TRBV5-1 with TRBJ2-2, with D perhaps matching TRBD1 or TRBD2 (6 bases each). The length of the CDR3 is 16 residues. V lost 0 bases, J lost 0 bases, and 9 bases lay in between. CDR1 is SGHRS and CDR2 is YFSETQ in the germline V gene. CDR3 nucleotide sequence: TGCGCCAGCAGCTTGGCCGGGGGCACGAACACCGGGGAGCTGTTTTTT. Its protein product is CASSLAGGTNTGELFF.

This clonotype was picked up many times. The chain joins TRBV27 to TRBJ2-1; D may correspond to TRBD1 or TRBD2 (5 bases each). The CDR3 is 13 amino acids. Between the trimmed V and J ends, which lost 8 bases and 8 bases, there was a span of 16 bases. Germline V CDR1 and CDR2: MNHEY, SMNVEV (reference sequence). The CDR3 nucleotides are TGTGCCAGCGCGGAACGAGGGGTTTATGAGCAGTTCTTC. This gives the protein CASAERGVYEQFF.

In regard to this clonotype: A read error may account for a junction end that differs from germline. The J gene is TRBJ2-1, the V gene TRBV29-1; 10 bases line up with TRBD2. Germline-derived CDR1 and CDR2 are SQVTM and ANQGSEA. The CDR3 consists of 16 residues. CDR3 coding DNA: TGCAGCGTTGAACCTGCCGGGACTAGCGTCTACGATGAGCAGTTCTTC. Its translation is CSVEPAGTSVYDEQFF.

This clonotype was seen a few times. The chain combines TRBV20-1 with TRBJ2-1; 12 positions agree with TRBD2. The V segment lost 1 base and the J segment 10 bases; nucleotides outside the gene matches: 2. CDR1 is DFQATT, CDR2 SNEGSKA, per germline (reference sequence). CDR3 length: 13 residues. CDR3 in amino acids: CSARGGLAGEQFF. In nucleotides, the CDR3 is TGCAGTGCTAGAGGCGGACTAGCGGGGGAGCAGTTCTTC.

J is TRBJ1-1 and V is TRBV7-9; possibly TRBD1 for D (6 bases). The CDR3 extends over 13 amino acids. V was cut by 4 bases and J by 4 bases, with 10 bases left in between. Germline CDR1 and CDR2: SEHNR and FQNEAQ (reference sequence). The CDR3 protein is CASSSPGVTEAFF. As DNA, the CDR3 is TGTGCCAGCAGCTCCCCAGGGGTCACTGAAGCTTTCTTT.

The J gene is TRBJ1-1, the V gene TRBV7-9; 9 nucleotides align to TRBD1. The V and J ends lost 2 bases and 3 bases, in that order; junction bases with no gene match: 1. This CDR3 has 14 amino acids. Germline CDR1 SEHNR, CDR2 FQNEAQ (reference sequence). In DNA form, the CDR3 reads TGTGCCAGCAGCTTAAGGACAGGGGACACTGAAGCTTTCTTT. Protein product: CASSLRTGDTEAFF.

This clonotype appeared a few times. The V gene is TRBV4-3, the J gene TRBJ2-1, with 7 bases fitting TRBD2. There are 17 residues in the CDR3. The trim removed 0 bases at V and 4 bases at J, leaving 9 bases unmatched. Germline V gene sequence: CDR1 LGHNA, CDR2 YSLEER. CDR3 in amino acids: CASSQDGTGGLYNEQFF. In DNA form, the CDR3 reads TGCGCCAGCAGCCAAGATGGGACGGGAGGCCTATACAATGAGCAGTTCTTC.

Concerning this clonotype itself: A much larger clone lies one base from this, so it may be a read error. The rearrangement joins TRBV6-2 or TRBV6-3 to TRBJ2-3; possible D gene TRBD1, 5 bases. Germline V lookup: CDR1 MNHEY, CDR2 SVGEGT. V was cut by 11 bases and J by 2 bases, with 20 bases left in between. CDR3 length: 15 residues. As DNA, the CDR3 is TGTGCCGGCGGCCAACAGGCAGGAGTCACAGATACGCAGTATTTT. This encodes CAGGQQAGVTDTQYF.

The rearrangement uses TRBV2 and TRBJ2-7, with D uncertain. This CDR3 spans 12 amino acids. Trimming removed 2 bases from V and 9 bases from J, with 11 bases in between. Germline V lookup: CDR1 SNHLY, CDR2 FYNNEI. The CDR3 here is CASSENFRGQYF. The CDR3 bases are TGTGCCAGCAGTGAAAATTTCAGAGGGCAGTACTTC.

There are a few counts of this clonotype. The V call is TRBV4-3, the J call TRBJ2-7; D uncertain. The CDR3 spans 13 residues. Looked up from germline, CDR1 is LGHNA and CDR2 is YSLEER. The V gene lost 1 base and the J gene lost 3 bases, with 7 bases spanning the gap. In nucleotides, the CDR3 is TGCGCCAGCAGCCAAGCAGTAGGCTACGAGCAGTACTTC. Translating gives CASSQAVGYEQYF.

This clonotype showed up many times. V is TRBV28 and J is TRBJ2-5; maybe TRBD2 (6 bases). The CDR3 is 13 amino acids. CDR1 and CDR2 (germline): MDHEN, SYDVKM. V lost 6 bases to trimming and J lost 5 bases, with 13 bases between them. The CDR3 coding sequence is TGTGCCAGCAGGACACCTGGAGGGGAGACCCAGTACTTC. Its translation is CASRTPGGETQYF.

In its sample, this clonotype was seen many times. This chain uses TRBV11-3 with TRBJ2-1, with TRBD2 matching over 15 bases. V gave up 0 bases and J gave up 2 bases; unmatched junction bases: 20. CDR3 length equals 24 residues. Germline CDR1 and CDR2: SGHNT and YENEEA. The CDR3 sequence is CASSLDKQGVIGTSGRMTYNEQFF. The CDR3 DNA reads as TGTGCCAGCAGCTTAGATAAACAGGGGGTTATAGGGACTAGCGGGAGGATGACCTACAATGAGCAGTTCTTC.

This clonotype has ten or more counts. This chain joins TRBV13 and TRBJ2-7; possibly TRBD1 or TRBD2 for D (5 bases each). The CDR3 is made up of 15 amino acids. Germline CDR1 reads PRHDT; CDR2 reads FYEKMQ (reference sequence). Trimming cost V 6 bases and J 0 bases, with 15 bases left between them. The CDR3 bases are TGTGCCAGCAGTGCTGGACCAGGGAGCTCCTACGAGCAGTACTTC. Encoded protein: CASSAGPGSSYEQYF.

This clonotype was seen at least ten times. This CDR3 reads CASSLAGTSGSWGNIQYF. The CDR3 DNA reads as TGTGCCAGCAGCTTAGCAGGGACTAGCGGGAGTTGGGGGAACATTCAGTACTTC. The chain uses TRBV11-2 and TRBJ2-4; the match to TRBD2 covers 14 bases. V shed 1 base, J shed 7 bases, and the junction held 9 bases outside the gene matches. Germline CDR1 is SGHAT and CDR2 is FQNNGV. This CDR3 has 18 amino acids.

V and J are TRBV16 and TRBJ2-1; TRBD2 matches 8 bases. Germline V lookup: CDR1 KGHSY, CDR2 FQNENV. The CDR3 has 16 residues. J gave up 1 base and V 7 bases, and 9 bases lay outside the gene matches. In DNA form, the CDR3 reads TGTGCCAGCACACGGAGCGGGAGTTTGTCCTACAATGAGCAGTTCTTC. Translated, it gives CASTRSGSLSYNEQFF.

At least ten counts were recorded for this clonotype. The chain couples TRBV20-1 to TRBJ2-3, with 7 bases aligning to TRBD2. CDR3 length: 14 amino acids. J gave up 6 bases and V 6 bases, and 12 bases lay outside the gene matches. Germline values: CDR1 DFQATT, CDR2 SNEGSKA (reference sequence). CDR3 sequence (DNA): TGCAGTGCCACCTTAGGGACTAAGTGGGATACGCAGTATTTT. Its translation: CSATLGTKWDTQYF.